This T cell receptor (beta chain) was documented in a study of STAT5B mutations in CD4+ large granular lymphocyte leukemia. Study-level information: Among healthy controls, a particular HLA allele went with more CDR3 'QG' motifs. General observations from the study: CD4-sorted patient repertoires seemed more clonal than healthy CD4+ repertoires. 8/27 top patient clones versus 2/35 control clones were TRBV06-family.

A word on this clone: Its specificity is not known.

This CDR3 region has 13 residues. CDR1 is MNHEY, CDR2 SVGAGI, per germline. The survey-level immunoSEQ assay was used. Clones were read by immunoSEQ multiplex PCR, and TCRdb kept only the in-frame ones, dropping some. The data show around 30,000 clones, under 80% seen once. The V and J genes are TRBV6-5 and TRBJ1-1; no definite D call. The material sequenced was CD4+ T cells from blood buffy coats. This clonotype originated in a human donor in good health. The CDR3 sequence is CAASWRGNTEAFF. For the CDR3, the DNA is TGTGCAGCTTCATGGAGAGGGAACACTGAAGCTTTCTTT.